The entry below describes one T cell receptor beta chain. The sample comes from a study of cytomegalovirus exposure and HLA in healthy donors. This CDR3 spans 10 amino acids. The V gene's germline CDR1 is PRHDT and CDR2 FYEKMQ (reference sequence). Trimming removed 5 bases from V and 6 bases from J, with 3 bases in between. With 60 Vbeta and 13 Jbeta primers, the PCR was carried out. The table came from immunoSEQ multiplex PCR; TCRdb's copy has only in-frame clones and leaves some out. This table holds some 180,000 clones, 80% found once. The sequencing sample was made of PBMCs. The source is a woman in her twenties or thirties in good health and CMV-seronegative. This chain connects TRBV13 to TRBJ2-3; D call uncertain. The CDR3 loop is CASSGDTQYF. CDR3 bases: TGTGCCAGCAGCGGCGATACGCAGTATTTT.